Below, one T cell receptor beta chain is given with its context. With V trimmed by 5 bases and J by 4 bases, 9 bases remained unmatched. This CDR3 spans 15 amino acids. Germline CDR1 SGHTA, CDR2 FQGNSA. This sample was taken from a study of blood T cell repertoires in COVID-19. Whole-study context: From T cells, B-cell-depleted T cells, or PBMCs came the material, which was cDNA or gDNA.

Allocation to cohorts depended on clinical history reported by the participants. As handled by the study authors: Reference gene primer amplification gave estimated nucleated cell counts. Using immunoSEQ multiplex PCR, the repertoire was profiled, and TCRdb retains in-frame clones only, with some absent. The V and J calls and clone size are taken from that table; D and trimming were inferred from the DNA. The data show 300,000 to 350,000 clones, with more than 75% seen just once and over 0.8% held by the top ten. The clonotype originates from a young woman who had recovered from COVID-19. The chain has TRBV7-2 and TRBJ1-1, with 8 nucleotides matching TRBD1. Sequencing input: PBMCs or T cells enriched from blood (not recorded which). The DNA of the CDR3 is TGTGCCAGCAGCCCACACCCCACAGGGGGCACTGAAGCTTTCTTT. It specifies CASSPHPTGGTEAFF.